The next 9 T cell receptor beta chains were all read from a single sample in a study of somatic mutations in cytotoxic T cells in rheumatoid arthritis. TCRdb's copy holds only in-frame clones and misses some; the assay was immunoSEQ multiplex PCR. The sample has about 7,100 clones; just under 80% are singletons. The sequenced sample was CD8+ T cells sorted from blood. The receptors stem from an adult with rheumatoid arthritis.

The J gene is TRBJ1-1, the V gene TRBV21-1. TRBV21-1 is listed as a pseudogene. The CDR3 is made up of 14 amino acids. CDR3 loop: CASSKTGLLTEAFF. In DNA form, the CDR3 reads TGTGCCAGCAGCAAAACCGGCCTCCTGACTGAAGCTTTCTTT.

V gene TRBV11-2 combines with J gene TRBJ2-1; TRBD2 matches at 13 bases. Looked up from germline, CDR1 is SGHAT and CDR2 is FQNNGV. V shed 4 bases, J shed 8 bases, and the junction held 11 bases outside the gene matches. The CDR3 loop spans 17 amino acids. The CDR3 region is CASSSWTSGGASHEQFF. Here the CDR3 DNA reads TGTGCCAGCAGCTCCTGGACTAGCGGGGGTGCCTCGCATGAGCAGTTCTTC. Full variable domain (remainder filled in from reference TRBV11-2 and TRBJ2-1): EAGVAQSPRYKIIEKRQSVAFWCNPISGHATLYWYQQILGQGPKLLIQFQNNGVVDDSQLPKDRFSAERLKGVDSTLKIQPAKLEDSAVYLCASSSWTSGGASHEQFFGPGTRLTVL.

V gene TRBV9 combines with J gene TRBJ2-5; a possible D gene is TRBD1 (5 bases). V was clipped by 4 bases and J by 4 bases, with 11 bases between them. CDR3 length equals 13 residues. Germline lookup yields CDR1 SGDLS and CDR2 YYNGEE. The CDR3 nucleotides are TGTGCCAGCAGCCTAGACCAGGGAGAGACCCAGTACTTC. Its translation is CASSLDQGETQYF.

CDR3 coding DNA: TGTGCCAGCAGCTTAAATTCACCCCTCCACTTT. The encoded protein is CASSLNSPLHF. This rearrangement joins TRBV11-2 to TRBJ1-6; D uncertain. The CDR3 has 11 amino acids. Trimming took off 2 bases at V and 7 bases at J, with 0 bases between the two ends. CDR1 is SGHAT and CDR2 is FQNNGV in the germline V gene.

DNA for the CDR3: TGTGCCAGCAGCGTAGGGCAGGACCCCTCCTACGAGCAGTACTTC. It specifies CASSVGQDPSYEQYF. V and J are TRBV9 and TRBJ2-7; D remains ambiguous. This CDR3 has 15 amino acids. The V end lost 0 bases, the J end lost 0 bases, and 10 bases lay between the germline ends. CDR1 SGDLS and CDR2 YYNGEE come from the germline V gene.

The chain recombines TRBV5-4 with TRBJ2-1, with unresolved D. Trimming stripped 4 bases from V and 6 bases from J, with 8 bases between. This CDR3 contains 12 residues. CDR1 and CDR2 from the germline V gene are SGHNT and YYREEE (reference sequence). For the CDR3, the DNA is TGTGCCAGCAGCCCAATCGGCAATGAGCAGTTCTTC. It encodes CASSPIGNEQFF. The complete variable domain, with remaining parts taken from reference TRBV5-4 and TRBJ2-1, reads ETGVTQSPTHLIKTRGQQVTLRCSSQSGHNTVSWYQQALGQGPQFIFQYYREEENGRGNFPPRFSGLQFPNYSSELNVNALELDDSALYLCASSPIGNEQFFGPGTRLTVL.

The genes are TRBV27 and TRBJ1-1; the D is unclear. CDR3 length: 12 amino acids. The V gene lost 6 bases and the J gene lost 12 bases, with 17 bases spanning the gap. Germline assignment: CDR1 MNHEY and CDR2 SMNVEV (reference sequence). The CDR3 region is CASRHGGLRPFF. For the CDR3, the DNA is TGTGCCAGCAGGCACGGAGGGCTCCGGCCTTTCTTT.

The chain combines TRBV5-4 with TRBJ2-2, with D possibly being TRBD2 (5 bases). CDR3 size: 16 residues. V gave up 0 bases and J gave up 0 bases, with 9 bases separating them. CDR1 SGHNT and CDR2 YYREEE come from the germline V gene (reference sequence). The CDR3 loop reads CASSLERAPNTGELFF. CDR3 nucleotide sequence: TGTGCCAGCAGCTTGGAGAGGGCGCCGAACACCGGGGAGCTGTTTTTT.

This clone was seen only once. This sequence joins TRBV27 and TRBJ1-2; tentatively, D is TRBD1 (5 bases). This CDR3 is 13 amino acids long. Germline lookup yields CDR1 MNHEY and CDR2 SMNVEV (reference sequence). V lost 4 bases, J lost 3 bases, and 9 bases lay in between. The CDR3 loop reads CASSWGVDYGYTF. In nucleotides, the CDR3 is TGTGCCAGCAGTTGGGGGGTAGACTATGGCTACACCTTC.